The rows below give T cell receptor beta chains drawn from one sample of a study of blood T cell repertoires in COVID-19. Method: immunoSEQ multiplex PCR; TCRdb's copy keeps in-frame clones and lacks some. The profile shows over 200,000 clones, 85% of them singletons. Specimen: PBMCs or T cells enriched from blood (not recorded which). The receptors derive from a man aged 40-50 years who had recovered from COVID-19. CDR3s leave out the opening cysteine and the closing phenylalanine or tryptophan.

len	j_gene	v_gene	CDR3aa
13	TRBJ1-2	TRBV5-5	ASSQLDRPNYGYT
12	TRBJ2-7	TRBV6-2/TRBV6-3	ASSYGTSAYEQY
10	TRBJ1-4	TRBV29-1	SVRTFDEKLF
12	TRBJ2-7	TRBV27	ASSLSLYTYEQY
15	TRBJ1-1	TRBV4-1	ASSQDAGRYMNTEAF
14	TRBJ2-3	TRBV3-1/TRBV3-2	ASSQDQPKRADTQY
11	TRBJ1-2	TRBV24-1	ATSDGTGAGYT
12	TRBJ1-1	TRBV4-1	ASTETGLNTEAF
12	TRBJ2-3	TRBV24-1	ATSDPTYTDTQY
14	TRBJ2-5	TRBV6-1	ASSEGDRGRQETQY
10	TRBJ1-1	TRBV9	ASSVAGGQAF
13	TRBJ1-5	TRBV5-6	ASSLGGTVNQPQH
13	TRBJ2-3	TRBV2	ASSERALGSDTQY
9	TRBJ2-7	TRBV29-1	SVHQQGTRY
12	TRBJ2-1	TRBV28	ASSLDTSYNEQF
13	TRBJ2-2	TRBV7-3	ASTRTSGVSGELF
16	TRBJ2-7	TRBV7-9	ASSLVGGRGAAAEEQY
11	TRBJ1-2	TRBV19	ASSIGTGGGYT
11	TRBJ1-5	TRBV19	ASRGTGGVPQH
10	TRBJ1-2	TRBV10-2	ATLRDSYGYT
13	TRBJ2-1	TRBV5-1	ASSEGQVSYNEQF
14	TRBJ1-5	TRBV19	ASSSTGTGLDQPQH
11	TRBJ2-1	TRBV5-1	ASRVSGSNEQF
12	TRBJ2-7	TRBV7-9	ASSGDTDDYEQY
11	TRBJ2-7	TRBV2	ASSEGRATEQY
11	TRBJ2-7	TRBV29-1	SVPGTGKYEQY